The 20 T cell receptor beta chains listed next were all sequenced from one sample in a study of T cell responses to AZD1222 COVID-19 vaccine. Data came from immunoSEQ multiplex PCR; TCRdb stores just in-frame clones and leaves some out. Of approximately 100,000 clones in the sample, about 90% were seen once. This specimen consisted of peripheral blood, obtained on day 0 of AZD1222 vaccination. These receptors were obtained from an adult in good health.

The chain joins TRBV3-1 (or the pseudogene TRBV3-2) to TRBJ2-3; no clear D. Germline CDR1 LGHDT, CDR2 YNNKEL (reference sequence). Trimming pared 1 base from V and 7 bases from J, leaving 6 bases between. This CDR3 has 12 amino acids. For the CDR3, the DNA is TGTGCCAGCAGCCAAGTACGGCATACGCAGTATTTT. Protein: CASSQVRHTQYF.

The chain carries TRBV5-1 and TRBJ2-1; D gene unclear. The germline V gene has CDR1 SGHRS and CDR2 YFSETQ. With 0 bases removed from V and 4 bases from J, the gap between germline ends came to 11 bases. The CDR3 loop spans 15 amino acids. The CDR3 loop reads CASSLGAVTYNEQFF. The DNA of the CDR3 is TGCGCCAGCAGCTTGGGCGCAGTTACGTACAATGAGCAGTTCTTC.

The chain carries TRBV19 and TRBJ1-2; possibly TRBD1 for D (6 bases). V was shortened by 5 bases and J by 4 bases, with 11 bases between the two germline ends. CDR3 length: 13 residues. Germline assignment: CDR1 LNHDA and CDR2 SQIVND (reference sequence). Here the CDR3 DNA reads TGTGCCAGTAGTCCGACAGGTTTCTATGGCTACACCTTC. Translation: CASSPTGFYGYTF.

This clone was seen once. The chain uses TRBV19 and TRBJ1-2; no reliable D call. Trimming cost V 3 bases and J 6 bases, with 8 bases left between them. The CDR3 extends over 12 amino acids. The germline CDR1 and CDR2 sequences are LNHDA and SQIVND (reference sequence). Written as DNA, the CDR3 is TGTGCCAGTAGTATCTCGTTCGATGGCTACACCTTC. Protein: CASSISFDGYTF.

CDR3 DNA: TGTGCCAGCAGTGTCCAGAACACTGAAGCTTTCTTT. Translated: CASSVQNTEAFF. V usage is TRBV2 and J usage is TRBJ1-1, with no clear D. Deletions cut 4 bases from V and 1 base from J, with 4 bases between. CDR3 length: 12 residues. From germline, CDR1 is SNHLY and CDR2 FYNNEI.

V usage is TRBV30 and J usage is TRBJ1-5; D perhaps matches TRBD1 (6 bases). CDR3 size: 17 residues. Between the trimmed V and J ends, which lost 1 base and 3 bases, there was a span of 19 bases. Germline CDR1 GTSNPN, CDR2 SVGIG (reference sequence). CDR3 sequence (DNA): TGTGCCTGGAGTGCATCCCCGACAGGCGGATACAATCAGCCCCAGCATTTT. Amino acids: CAWSASPTGGYNQPQHF.

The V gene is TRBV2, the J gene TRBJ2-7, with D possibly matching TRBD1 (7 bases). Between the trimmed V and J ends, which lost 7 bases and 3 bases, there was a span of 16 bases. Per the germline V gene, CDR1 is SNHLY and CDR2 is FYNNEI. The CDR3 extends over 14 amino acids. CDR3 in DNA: TGTGCCAGCATGCGGGACAGCGCCCGCTACGAGCAGTACTTC. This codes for CASMRDSARYEQYF. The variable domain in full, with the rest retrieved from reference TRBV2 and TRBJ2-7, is EPEVTQTPSHQVTQMGQEVILRCVPISNHLYFYWYRQILGQKVEFLVSFYNNEISEKSEIFDDQFSVERPDGSNFTLKIRSTKLEDSAMYFCASMRDSARYEQYFGPGTRLTVT.

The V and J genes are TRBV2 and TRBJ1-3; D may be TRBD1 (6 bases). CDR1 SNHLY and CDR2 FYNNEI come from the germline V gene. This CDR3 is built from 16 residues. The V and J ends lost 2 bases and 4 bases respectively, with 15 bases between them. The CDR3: CASSELVAGVGNTIYF. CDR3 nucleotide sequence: TGTGCCAGCAGTGAATTGGTGGCAGGGGTGGGAAACACCATATATTTT.

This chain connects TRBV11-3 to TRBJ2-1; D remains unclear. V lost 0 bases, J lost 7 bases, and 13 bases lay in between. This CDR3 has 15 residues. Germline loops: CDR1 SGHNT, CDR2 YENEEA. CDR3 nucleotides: TGTGCCAGCAGCTTAGATCCCCAATTAAAAAATGAGCAGTTCTTC. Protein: CASSLDPQLKNEQFF.

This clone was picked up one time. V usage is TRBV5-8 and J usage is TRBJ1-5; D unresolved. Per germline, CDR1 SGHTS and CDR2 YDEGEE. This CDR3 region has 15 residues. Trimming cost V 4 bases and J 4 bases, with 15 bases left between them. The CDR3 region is CASSPDRDLNQPQHF. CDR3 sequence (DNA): TGTGCCAGCAGCCCCGATAGGGATTTGAATCAGCCCCAGCATTTT.

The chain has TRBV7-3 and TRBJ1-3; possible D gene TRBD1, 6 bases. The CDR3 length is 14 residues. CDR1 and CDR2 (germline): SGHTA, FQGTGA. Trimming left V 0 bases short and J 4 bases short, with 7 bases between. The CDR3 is CASSLTGGGNTIYF. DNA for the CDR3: TGTGCCAGCAGCTTAACAGGGGGAGGAAACACCATATATTTT.

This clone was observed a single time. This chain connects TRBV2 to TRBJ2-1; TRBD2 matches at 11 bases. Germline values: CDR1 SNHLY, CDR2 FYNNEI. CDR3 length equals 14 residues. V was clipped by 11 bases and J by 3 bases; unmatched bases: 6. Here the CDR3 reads CARRTSGYYNEQFF. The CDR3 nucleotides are TGTGCCCGCCGGACTAGCGGGTACTACAATGAGCAGTTCTTC.

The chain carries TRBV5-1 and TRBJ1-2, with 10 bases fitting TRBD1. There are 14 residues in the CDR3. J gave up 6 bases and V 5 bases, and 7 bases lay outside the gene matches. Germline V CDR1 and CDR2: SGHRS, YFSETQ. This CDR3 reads CASSPDRGLDGYTF. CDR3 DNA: TGCGCCAGCAGTCCAGACAGGGGGCTTGATGGCTACACCTTC.

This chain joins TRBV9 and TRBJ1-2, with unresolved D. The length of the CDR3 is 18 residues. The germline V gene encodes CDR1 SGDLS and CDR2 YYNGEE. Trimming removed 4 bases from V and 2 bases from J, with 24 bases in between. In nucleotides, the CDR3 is TGTGCCAGCAGCACGTTCCCTTGGGCGGAAGATTCCAACTATGGCTACACCTTC. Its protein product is CASSTFPWAEDSNYGYTF.

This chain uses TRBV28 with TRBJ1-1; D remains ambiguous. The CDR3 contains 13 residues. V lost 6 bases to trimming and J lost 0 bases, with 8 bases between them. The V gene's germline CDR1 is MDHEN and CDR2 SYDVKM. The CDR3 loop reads CASSETVNTEAFF. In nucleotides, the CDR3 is TGTGCCAGCAGCGAAACAGTGAACACTGAAGCTTTCTTT.

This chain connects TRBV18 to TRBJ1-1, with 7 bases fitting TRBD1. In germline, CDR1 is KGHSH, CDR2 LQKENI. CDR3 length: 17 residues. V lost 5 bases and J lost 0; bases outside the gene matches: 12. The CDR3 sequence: CASSSSGTVFMNTEAFF. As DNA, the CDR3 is TGTGCCAGCTCATCCTCCGGGACAGTTTTTATGAACACTGAAGCTTTCTTT. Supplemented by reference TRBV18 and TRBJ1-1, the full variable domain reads NAGVMQNPRHLVRRRGQEARLRCSPMKGHSHVYWYRQLPEEGLKFMVYLQKENIIDESGMPKERFSAEFPKEGPSILRIQQVVRGDSAAYFCASSSSGTVFMNTEAFFGQGTRLTVV.

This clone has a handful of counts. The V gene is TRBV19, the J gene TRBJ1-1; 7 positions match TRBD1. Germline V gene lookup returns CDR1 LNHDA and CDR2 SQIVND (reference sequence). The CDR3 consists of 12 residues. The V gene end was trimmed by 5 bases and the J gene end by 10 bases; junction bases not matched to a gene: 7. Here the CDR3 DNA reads TGTGCCAGTAGTTCAAACAGGGGTGCAGCTTTCTTT. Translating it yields CASSSNRGAAFF.

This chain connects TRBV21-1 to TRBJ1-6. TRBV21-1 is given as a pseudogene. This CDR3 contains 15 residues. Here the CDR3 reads CASRKRIIDNSPLHF. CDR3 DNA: TGTGCCAGCAGAAAGAGGATAATTGATAATTCACCCCTCCACTTT.

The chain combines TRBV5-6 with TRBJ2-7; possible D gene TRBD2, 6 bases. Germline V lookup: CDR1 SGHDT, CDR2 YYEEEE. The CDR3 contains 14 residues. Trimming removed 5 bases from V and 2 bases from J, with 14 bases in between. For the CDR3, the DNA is TGTGCCAGCAGGAGGGGACTGTCGACCTACGAGCAGTACTTC. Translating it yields CASRRGLSTYEQYF.

The CDR3 loop reads CASSPLPGGATEAFF. As DNA, the CDR3 is TGTGCCAGCAGCCCCCTCCCGGGGGGGGCCACTGAAGCTTTCTTT. The chain links TRBV5-8 to TRBJ1-1, with D tentatively TRBD1 (6 bases). With 4 bases removed from V and 4 bases from J, the gap between germline ends came to 17 bases. CDR1 and CDR2 (germline): SGHTS, YDEGEE. CDR3 length: 15 residues.